One T cell receptor beta chain is described in this entry. Its antigen remains unidentified. The data are from a study of CD8+CD57+ T cells in acquired aplastic anemia. Across the study: Sorted cells (CD4+ and CD8+) yielded DNA amounts that averaged approximately 3 ug.

Genomic DNA, serving as template, underwent TCR beta VDJ and CDR3 profiling. TCRdb passed the reads through MiXCR, listing each CDR3 protein once. The sample holds about 200,000 distinct CDR3 sequences, roughly 60% seen once. Germline CDR1 is LNHNV and CDR2 is YYDKDF (reference sequence). With 4 bases clipped from V and 2 bases from J, the junction kept 2 bases outside the gene matches. The CDR3 totals 14 residues. Study results and limitations: A significant difference in CD8+ Simpson's diversity between patients and controls was not found. Comparison of patients with controls identified 25 to 35 shared CD8+ CDR3 sequences.

Only patients with CD8+CD57+ cell expansion on flow cytometry were chosen for sequencing. At the time of blood sampling, patients had not yet received any therapy. V gene TRBV15 combines with J gene TRBJ2-7, with 10 bases aligning to TRBD1. This clonotype was obtained from a human donor with aplastic anemia. Specimen: sorted CD4+, CD8+, or CD8+CD57+ T cells (not recorded which) from PBMCs. CDR3 sequence: CATSKDRGPYEQYF. The CDR3 DNA sequence: TGTGCCACCAGCAAAGACAGGGGGCCCTACGAGCAGTACTTC.